This T cell receptor (beta chain) was captured in a study of shared clonotypes between healthy human individuals. General study findings and limits: Represented genetic and exposure-history diversity was restricted by having few donors.

Concerning this clone itself: What it binds is unknown.

As processed by the authors: Filtering was not the same, since immunoSEQ gave junction-only sequences without quality scores. Method: immunoSEQ multiplex PCR; TCRdb's copy keeps in-frame clones and lacks some. V and J calls and clone size follow that table, whereas D and trimming were derived from the DNA. Of fewer than 700,000 clones in the sample, roughly 79% were seen once. Trimming stripped 3 bases from V and 1 base from J, with 9 bases between. The CDR3 consists of 13 residues. Germline CDR1 reads GTSNPN; CDR2 reads SVGIG (reference sequence). The donors were adults (healthy and HIV-negative) with no recent acute infections or vaccinations.

The sample consisted of PBMCs. This receptor was identified in a woman in her 40s in good health. Some clones in this sample may be carry-over from other donors' samples. V and J are TRBV30 and TRBJ1-1; D not resolved. CDR3 residues: CAWRRGANTEAFF. DNA of the CDR3: TGTGCCTGGAGGCGGGGAGCGAACACTGAAGCTTTCTTT.